What follows describes a single T cell receptor beta chain. It lacks a known antigen. From each donor, an approximately 2.5 ml peripheral blood sample was collected into PAXgene tubes and stored at -80 degrees C. Without T cell sorting, total RNA was isolated from whole blood using the PAXgene blood miRNA kit on an automated QIAcube. Deep TCRalpha and TCRbeta repertoire profiling with unique molecular barcoding was performed on peripheral blood of monozygotic twin pairs concordant or discordant for inflammatory bowel disease. For every twin pair, smoking habits were documented, and each individual was categorised as a current, former or never smoker. These data belong to a study of monozygotic twins with inflammatory bowel disease (dated by TCRdb to about 2019). Some background on the complete study: In total, approximately 30 monozygotic twin pairs made up the full study: 19 Danish pairs, all IBD-discordant, plus nine German pairs, of which four were IBD-concordant and five were IBD-discordant. Disease-associated traits were sought mainly through comparisons between IBD patients and their genetically identical healthy co-twins within discordant pairs. Each individual had, on average, about 151 000 unique TCRalpha sequences and 181 000 unique TCRbeta sequences available for analysis.

Points the paper makes about the study in general: No single strong signal or clonotype linked to IBD turned up in the results, so the idea that one exists was not supported. No difference in repertoire similarity was observed between concordant and discordant twins, possibly owing to limited statistical power. Distinction between different T cell subtypes could not be achieved in the analysis. A decrease in TCRbeta repertoire diversity, as measured by inverse Simpson index, was observed in IBD patients compared with their healthy co-twins. Differing immunosuppressive treatments among patients may have added background noise and inter-individual variability to the repertoires. Compared with healthy twins, IBD patients had fewer clonotypes in common with other individuals, a difference most pronounced in patients showing signs of disease activity.

Measured from the cysteine to the phenylalanine, the CDR3 is 13 residues long. No DNA sequence is on record. CDR1 and CDR2 are read off the germline V gene (reference sequence) as DFQATT and SNEGSKA. The method behind the library was 5' RACE. The input for every TCR library was 3500 ng of total RNA. For each sample, cDNA was synthesized in eight separate reactions using SMARTScribe reverse transcriptase. Unique molecular identifiers containing a 6-nucleotide sample barcode were introduced through template switching during cDNA synthesis. TCRalpha and TCRbeta cDNA was amplified by two nested PCRs of around 15 and 9 cycles, with bead purification after each PCR. Before amplification, cDNA was treated with uracil DNA-glycosylase and purified using the QIAquick PCR purification kit. The second PCR added Illumina TruSeq-compatible adapters along with sample-specific barcodes. TapeStation and Qubit were used to check library quality and concentration, and 5 to 6.5 ng of each library was pooled. The pooled libraries were sequenced with 2 x 100 bp reads and custom sequencing primers on an Illumina HiSeq2500 single-index Rapid Run. Regarding the original processing steps: UMI-based consensus assembly with MiGEC version 1.2.6 was used to correct PCR and sequencing errors. MiXCR version 2.1.1 was used for V(D)J alignment, clonotype assembly and CDR3 extraction. Gene usage, clonotype sharing and MAIT/NKT TCR abundance were normalised by analysing the top 1000, 10 000 and 20 000 clonotypes per sample. After downsampling to 27 000 UMIs, diversity was calculated as the inverse Simpson index using the vegan R package. Paired Mann-Whitney U tests were applied to discordant twin pairs, and Benjamini-Hochberg correction was used for multiple testing. Through TCRdb reprocessing, the reads give one entry per CDR3 protein sequence; DNA is omitted. The V and J calls here are based on TCRdb, not the publication. The sample has about 210,000 distinct CDR3 sequences on record. The leading ten clones occupy around 1.5% of the sample.

This TCR came from a human donor with ulcerative colitis or Crohn's disease, or a healthy co-twin of an affected twin (not recorded which). Here the chain combines TRBV20-1 and TRBJ2-5; TCRdb names TRBD2, which stays unverified in the absence of DNA. Sequencing was done on a sample of blood. The CDR3 protein sequence reads: CSEASGGPETQYF.